The rows below give T cell receptor beta chains drawn from one sample of a study of T cell responses to AZD1222 COVID-19 vaccine. Produced via immunoSEQ multiplex PCR; TCRdb's table is partial and in-frame only. The profile shows about 110,000 clones, about four fifths of them singletons. The sequences come from peripheral blood, collected on day 0 of AZD1222 vaccination. The receptor source for this set is an adult in good health. CDR3s include the opening cysteine and the closing phenylalanine or tryptophan. The order of the fields is CDR3 length, V gene, clone size, D gene, J gene, CDR3 DNA, CDR3 protein. A D gene is named only where the DNA matches it firmly. Some rows mark clone size as missing; the rest say once, few, many or name a class of expanded clone.

>15|TRBV7-9|-|-|TRBJ1-2
TGTGCCAGCAGCGGGAGGACCTCCTCCCACTATGGCTACACCTTC
CASSGRTSSHYGYTF
>16|TRBV11-2|-|-|TRBJ1-2
TGTGCCAGCAGGAGATTGGGCCTTCGGGGTAACTATGGCTACACCTTC
CASRRLGLRGNYGYTF
>15|TRBV9|-|TRBD1|TRBJ1-1
TGTGCCAGCAGCGCCCGGACAGGGGGCGAGGTAGGAGCTTTCTTT
CASSARTGGEVGAFF
>15|TRBV6-2/TRBV6-3|few|-|TRBJ1-1
TGTGCCAGCAGTTACCCGGGACGGTTGAACACTGAAGCTTTCTTT
CASSYPGRLNTEAFF
>14|TRBV11-2|few|-|TRBJ2-7
TGTGCCAGCAGCCCGGGACGGAACTTTTACGAGCAGTACTTC
CASSPGRNFYEQYF
>15|TRBV6-1|-|-|TRBJ1-6
TGTGCCAGCAGTGAAGCGGGGGGGTCGACTTCACCCCTCCACTTT
CASSEAGGSTSPLHF
>14|TRBV3-1/TRBV3-2|-|TRBD2|TRBJ2-2
TGTGCCAGCAGCCGACTAGCGCAGACCGGGGAGCTGTTTTTT
CASSRLAQTGELFF
>14|TRBV29-1|-|TRBD1|TRBJ2-1
TGCAGCGTTGAGGACAGGGAGAGGATGCATGAGCAGTTCTTC
CSVEDRERMHEQFF
>15|TRBV29-1|-|-|TRBJ1-4
TGCAGCGTTACCGCCGGGACTCTAAGAGCTGAAAAACTGTTTTTT
CSVTAGTLRAEKLFF
>14|TRBV10-3|-|-|TRBJ2-1
TGTGCCATCAGTGACAGAATCCGGGGGAATGAGCAGTTCTTC
CAISDRIRGNEQFF
>16|TRBV11-2|-|-|TRBJ1-6
TGTGCCAGCAGCTTACACTCAGGATCCTATAATTCACCCCTCCACTTT
CASSLHSGSYNSPLHF
>13|TRBV6-5|-|TRBD1|TRBJ2-5
TGTGCCAGCAGCCCCGGGACAGAAGAGACCCAGTACTTC
CASSPGTEETQYF
>14|TRBV5-4|-|-|TRBJ1-1
TGTGCCAGCAGCTTGGCTTCTGGGAGACCTGAAGCTTTCTTT
CASSLASGRPEAFF
>17|TRBV4-3|-|-|TRBJ2-1
TGCGCCAGCAGCCAAGATCTGCCAGGGGCAGGGAAAAATGAGCAGTTCTTC
CASSQDLPGAGKNEQFF
>12|TRBV6-2/TRBV6-3|few|-|TRBJ1-2
TGTGCCAGCAGCAGGCCTATGGGAGGCTACACCTTC
CASSRPMGGYTF
>15|TRBV5-1|once|-|TRBJ2-1
TGCGCCAGCAGCTCAGGAGTCGCCCGCCCGGGTGAGCAGTTCTTC
CASSSGVARPGEQFF
>16|TRBV7-2|-|TRBD1|TRBJ2-7
TGTGCCAGCAGCTTAGCCGGGACAGGGCCTTACCACGAGCAGTACTTC
CASSLAGTGPYHEQYF
>14|TRBV5-1|-|TRBD1|TRBJ1-2
TGCGCCAGCAGCCTCGGACAGGGGGCGGAGGGCTACACCTTC
CASSLGQGAEGYTF
>11|TRBV29-1|-|-|TRBJ2-7
TGCAGCGTAGCCCTGGGCTACGAGCAGTACTTC
CSVALGYEQYF
>15|TRBV6-5|-|TRBD1|TRBJ1-5
TGTGCCAGCAGGACACTGACAGGGTCGAGTCAGCCCCAGCATTTT
CASRTLTGSSQPQHF
>13|TRBV2|-|-|TRBJ2-7
TGTGCCGGGGGGCGGGCCCCTCCCTACGAGCAGTACTTC
CAGGRAPPYEQYF
>11|TRBV7-2|few|TRBD1|TRBJ2-7
TGTGCCAGCAGCCAAACAGGGGTGCAGTACTTC
CASSQTGVQYF
>17|TRBV3-1/TRBV3-2|-|TRBD2|TRBJ2-6
TGTGCCAGCAGCCAAGATCTAGGGAGGGCTGGGGCCAACGTCCTGACTTTC
CASSQDLGRAGANVLTF
>15|TRBV2|-|TRBD2|TRBJ2-3
TGTGCCAGCATTCCTAGCGGGGGGTCACCAGATACGCAGTATTTT
CASIPSGGSPDTQYF
>13|TRBV24-1|-|-|TRBJ2-2
TGTGCCACCAGGAGTCCAAACACCGGGGAGCTGTTTTTT
CATRSPNTGELFF
>15|TRBV27|-|-|TRBJ1-4
TGTGCCAGCAGTCGAGGACGGAATACTAATGAAAAACTGTTTTTT
CASSRGRNTNEKLFF
>10|TRBV9|-|-|TRBJ1-2
TGTGCCAGCAGCGGGGCTGGCTACACCTTC
CASSGAGYTF
>18|TRBV5-1|-|TRBD2|TRBJ2-7
TGCGCCAGCAGCTCGGGTACGACTAGCGGGCCGATCTCCTACGAGCAGTACTTC
CASSSGTTSGPISYEQYF
>14|TRBV5-8|-|-|TRBJ1-1
TGTGCCAGCAGCTTGTTCGCGCGGGGCACTGAAGCTTTCTTT
CASSLFARGTEAFF
>15|TRBV10-1|-|-|TRBJ1-2
TGCGCCAGCAGTACAGGGCACCCAACTAACTATGGCTACACCTTC
CASSTGHPTNYGYTF
>13|TRBV3-1/TRBV3-2|-|-|TRBJ1-1
TGTGCCAGCAGCCAGTGGACCAGCACTGAAGCTTTCTTT
CASSQWTSTEAFF
>14|TRBV4-3|once|-|TRBJ1-2
TGCGCCAGCAGCCAAGAGGGGCGGTTTTTTAGCTACACCTTC
CASSQEGRFFSYTF
>19|TRBV19|-|-|TRBJ1-5
TGTGCCAGTAGCTCCGGAATTCGGCAGGACCCTTATAGCAATCAGCCCCAGCATTTT
CASSSGIRQDPYSNQPQHF
>16|TRBV7-9|-|TRBD2|TRBJ2-3
TGTGCCAGCAGCTACGGACTAGCGGGGAACACAGATACGCAGTATTTT
CASSYGLAGNTDTQYF
>13|TRBV30|-|TRBD1|TRBJ2-7
TGTGCCTGGACACCGGGACAGGTCCACGAGCAGTACTTC
CAWTPGQVHEQYF
>15|TRBV4-3|-|TRBD1|TRBJ1-2
TGCGCCAGCAGCCAAGACGGAAGCAGGGGGCAGGGCTACACCTTC
CASSQDGSRGQGYTF
>13|TRBV2|-|-|TRBJ1-1
TGTGCCAAAAAACGGGACGCGAACACTGAAGCTTTCTTT
CAKKRDANTEAFF
>15|TRBV7-9|-|-|TRBJ1-2
TGTGCCAGCAGCTTAGGCGGGGCTCCTAACTATGGCTACACCTTC
CASSLGGAPNYGYTF
>18|TRBV19|-|-|TRBJ2-4
TGTGCCAGTAGTATAGGCCCCCCCGGACAGTTAGCCAAAAACATTCAGTACTTC
CASSIGPPGQLAKNIQYF
>14|TRBV5-1|-|-|TRBJ1-5
TGCGCCAGCAGCTTGTCTGGGGACGGTCAGCCCCAGCATTTT
CASSLSGDGQPQHF
>15|TRBV13|-|-|TRBJ1-2
TGTGCCAGCAGCTTAGCCGGCAGGGATGGATATGGCTACACCTTC
CASSLAGRDGYGYTF
>15|TRBV5-6|-|TRBD1|TRBJ2-7
TGTGCCAGCAGCTTTTCGACAGGGTTAACCTACGAGCAGTACTTC
CASSFSTGLTYEQYF
>14|TRBV4-3|-|TRBD1|TRBJ2-7
TGCGCCAGCAGCCAGGACAGGGCATCTTACGAGCAGTACTTC
CASSQDRASYEQYF
>12|TRBV10-3|-|-|TRBJ2-3
TGTGCCATCGGCCCAGGGGCGGATACGCAGTATTTT
CAIGPGADTQYF